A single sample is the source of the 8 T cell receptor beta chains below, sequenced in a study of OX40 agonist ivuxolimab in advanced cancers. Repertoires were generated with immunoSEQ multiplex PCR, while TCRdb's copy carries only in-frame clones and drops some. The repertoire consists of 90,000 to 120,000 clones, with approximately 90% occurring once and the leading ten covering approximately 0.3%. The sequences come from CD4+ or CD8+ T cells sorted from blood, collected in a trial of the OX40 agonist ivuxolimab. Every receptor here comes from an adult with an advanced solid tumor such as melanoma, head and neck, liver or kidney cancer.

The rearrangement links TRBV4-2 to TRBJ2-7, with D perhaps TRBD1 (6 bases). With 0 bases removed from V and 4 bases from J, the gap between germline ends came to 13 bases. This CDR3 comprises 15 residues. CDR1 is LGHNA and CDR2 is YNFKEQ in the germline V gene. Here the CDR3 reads CASSQDRGRHYEQYF. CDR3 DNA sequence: TGTGCCAGCAGCCAAGACAGGGGCAGACATTACGAGCAGTACTTC.

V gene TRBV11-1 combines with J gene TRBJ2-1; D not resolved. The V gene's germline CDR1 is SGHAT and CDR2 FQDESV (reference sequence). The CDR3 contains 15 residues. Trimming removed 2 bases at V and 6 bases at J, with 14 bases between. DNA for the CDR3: TGTGCCAGCAGCTTACTACTGGGCCCAGGCAATGAGCAGTTCTTC. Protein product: CASSLLLGPGNEQFF.

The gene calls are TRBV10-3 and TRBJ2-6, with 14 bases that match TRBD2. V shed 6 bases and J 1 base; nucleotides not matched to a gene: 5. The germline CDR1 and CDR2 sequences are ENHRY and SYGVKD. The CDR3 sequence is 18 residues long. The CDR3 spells CAISGTSGRGSGANVLTF. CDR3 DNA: TGTGCCATCAGCGGGACTAGCGGGAGAGGGTCTGGGGCCAACGTCCTGACTTTC.

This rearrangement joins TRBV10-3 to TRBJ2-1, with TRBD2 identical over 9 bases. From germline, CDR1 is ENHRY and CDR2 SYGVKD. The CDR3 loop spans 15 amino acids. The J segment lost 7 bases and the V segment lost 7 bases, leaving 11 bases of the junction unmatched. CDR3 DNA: TGTGCCATCAACTTTAGCGGGAGCCAAACAAATGAGCAGTTCTTC. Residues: CAINFSGSQTNEQFF.

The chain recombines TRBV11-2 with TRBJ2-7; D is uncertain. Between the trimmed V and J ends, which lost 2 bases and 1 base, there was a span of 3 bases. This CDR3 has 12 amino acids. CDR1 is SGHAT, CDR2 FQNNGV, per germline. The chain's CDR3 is CASSLLSYEQYF. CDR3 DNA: TGTGCCAGCAGCTTACTGTCCTACGAGCAGTACTTC.

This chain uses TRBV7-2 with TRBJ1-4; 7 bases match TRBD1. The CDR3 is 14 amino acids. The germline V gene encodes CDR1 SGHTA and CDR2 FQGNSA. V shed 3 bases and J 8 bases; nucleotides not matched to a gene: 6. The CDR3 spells CASSFELDREKLFF. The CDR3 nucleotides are TGTGCCAGCAGCTTCGAACTGGACAGGGAAAAACTGTTTTTT.

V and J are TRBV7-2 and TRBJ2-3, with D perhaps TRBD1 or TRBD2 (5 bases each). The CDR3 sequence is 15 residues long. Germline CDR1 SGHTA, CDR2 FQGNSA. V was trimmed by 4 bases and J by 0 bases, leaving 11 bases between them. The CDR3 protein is CASSSGRTSTDTQYF. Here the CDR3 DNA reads TGTGCCAGCAGCTCGGGACGGACTAGCACAGATACGCAGTATTTT.

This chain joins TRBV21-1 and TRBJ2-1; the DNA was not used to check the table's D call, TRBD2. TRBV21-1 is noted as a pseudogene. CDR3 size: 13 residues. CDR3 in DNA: TGTGCCAGGCGGGAAAGCTCCTACAATGAGCAGTTCTTC. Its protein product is CARRESSYNEQFF.